The rows below give T cell receptor beta chains drawn from one sample of a study of cytomegalovirus exposure and HLA in healthy donors. Here immunoSEQ multiplex PCR was the method, and the copy in TCRdb shows in-frame clones only, minus some. The sample lists 130,000 or so clones, around 73% seen once, with roughly 1.5% in the top ten. What was sequenced was PBMCs. The receptors stem from a female donor in good health and CMV-seronegative. Each CDR3 is given with its conserved first and last residue. D genes are given only for firm matches.

J gene: TRBJ2-7
D gene: TRBD1
V gene: TRBV15
CDR3 protein: CATSRGTGDHEQYF
CDR3 DNA: TGTGCCACCAGCAGAGGCACAGGGGATCACGAGCAGTACTTC

J gene: TRBJ1-2
D gene: -
V gene: TRBV5-6
CDR3 protein: CASSLYDRGASGYTF
CDR3 DNA: TGTGCCAGCAGCTTGTATGACCGGGGGGCTAGTGGCTACACCTTC

J gene: TRBJ2-7
D gene: TRBD1
V gene: TRBV7-2
CDR3 protein: CASSPRDRISYEQYF
CDR3 DNA: TGTGCCAGCAGCCCCCGGGACAGGATCTCCTACGAGCAGTACTTC

J gene: TRBJ1-5
D gene: TRBD1
V gene: TRBV5-6
CDR3 protein: CASSSRSWTGYQPQHF
CDR3 DNA: TGTGCCAGCAGTTCACGGTCCTGGACAGGGTATCAGCCCCAGCATTTT

J gene: TRBJ2-3
D gene: -
V gene: TRBV15
CDR3 protein: CATSRPTVDTQYF
CDR3 DNA: TGTGCCACCAGCAGACCTACCGTGGATACGCAGTATTTT

J gene: TRBJ2-7
D gene: TRBD1
V gene: TRBV5-5
CDR3 protein: CASSGFSTPGQGIYEQYF
CDR3 DNA: TGTGCCAGCAGCGGATTTTCCACGCCCGGACAGGGAATCTACGAGCAGTACTTC

J gene: TRBJ1-1
D gene: TRBD1
V gene: TRBV4-1
CDR3 protein: CASSLTGGDTEAFF
CDR3 DNA: TGCGCCAGCAGCCTTACAGGGGGCGACACTGAAGCTTTCTTT

J gene: TRBJ2-1
D gene: TRBD2
V gene: TRBV4-3
CDR3 protein: CASSQERGGSYNEQFF
CDR3 DNA: TGCGCCAGCAGCCAAGAACGGGGGGGTTCCTACAATGAGCAGTTCTTC

J gene: TRBJ1-1
D gene: -
V gene: TRBV5-6
CDR3 protein: CASSTFRRLNTEAFF
CDR3 DNA: TGTGCCAGCAGCACCTTCAGGCGACTGAACACTGAAGCTTTCTTT

J gene: TRBJ2-5
D gene: TRBD1
V gene: TRBV4-2
CDR3 protein: CASSQVGTVQETQYF
CDR3 DNA: TGTGCCAGCAGCCAAGTGGGGACAGTCCAAGAGACCCAGTACTTC

J gene: TRBJ2-7
D gene: -
V gene: TRBV9
CDR3 protein: CASSTASDSYEQYF
CDR3 DNA: TGTGCCAGCAGCACGGCTAGCGACTCCTACGAGCAGTACTTC

J gene: TRBJ1-1
D gene: TRBD1
V gene: TRBV4-1
CDR3 protein: CASSPGQLGMNTEAFF
CDR3 DNA: TGCGCCAGCAGCCCGGGACAGCTAGGAATGAACACTGAAGCTTTCTTT

J gene: TRBJ1-3
D gene: -
V gene: TRBV7-2
CDR3 protein: CASSLEWHSGNTIYF
CDR3 DNA: TGTGCCAGCAGCTTAGAATGGCACTCTGGAAACACCATATATTTT

J gene: TRBJ2-6
D gene: -
V gene: TRBV6-1
CDR3 protein: CASINSGANVLTF
CDR3 DNA: TGTGCCAGCATCAACTCTGGGGCCAACGTCCTGACTTTC

J gene: TRBJ2-1
D gene: -
V gene: TRBV7-9
CDR3 protein: CASSSTQPPLSDNEQFF
CDR3 DNA: TGTGCCAGCAGCTCCACCCAACCCCCTTTATCGGACAATGAGCAGTTCTTC

J gene: TRBJ2-1
D gene: -
V gene: TRBV21-1
CDR3 protein: CASSKLLRVTGGPWNEQFF
CDR3 DNA: TGTGCCAGCAGCAAACTGTTGAGGGTAACGGGAGGGCCATGGAATGAGCAGTTCTTC

J gene: TRBJ2-1
D gene: TRBD2
V gene: TRBV29-1
CDR3 protein: CSVGGTSGSSYNEQFF
CDR3 DNA: TGCAGCGTTGGGGGGACTAGCGGGAGCTCCTACAATGAGCAGTTCTTC

J gene: TRBJ1-5
D gene: TRBD1
V gene: TRBV19
CDR3 protein: CASSSGTGNQPQHF
CDR3 DNA: TGTGCCAGTAGCTCCGGGACAGGGAATCAGCCCCAGCATTTT